A single sample is the source of the 24 T cell receptor beta chains below, sequenced in a study of blood T cell repertoires in COVID-19. Sequencing was performed with immunoSEQ multiplex PCR; in TCRdb, only in-frame clones are kept and a portion is missing. The sample includes around 250,000 clones, 86% of them seen just once. The specimen sequenced was peripheral blood. The origin of the receptors is a woman in her sixties who had recovered from COVID-19.

V is TRBV9 and J is TRBJ2-1; D may be TRBD1 (6 bases). Per the germline V gene, CDR1 is SGDLS and CDR2 is YYNGEE. The V end was cut by 4 bases, the J end by 5 bases, with 13 bases between. The CDR3 totals 14 residues. Here the CDR3 DNA reads TGTGCCAGCAGCCTACGGACAGTCGACAATGAGCAGTTCTTC. It is translated as CASSLRTVDNEQFF.

To note about this clone: The junction and the germline gene differ at one end; a read error may be behind it. The V and J genes are TRBV7-7 and TRBJ2-7, with 11 bases aligning to TRBD1. Germline V gives CDR1 SSHAT, CDR2 FNYEAQ (reference sequence). This CDR3 spans 17 amino acids. CDR3 nucleotide sequence: TGTGCTAGCAGCTTAGCGGGGCCGGGACAGGGGGCCTACGAGCAGTACTTC. Its protein is CASSLAGPGQGAYEQYF.

The rearrangement joins TRBV7-3 to TRBJ1-2, with 9 bases identical to TRBD1. Germline V gene data show CDR1 as SGHTA and CDR2 as FQGTGA. CDR3 length equals 16 residues. The V gene end was trimmed by 2 bases and the J gene end by 2 bases; junction bases not matched to a gene: 6. DNA for the CDR3: TGTGCCAGCAGCTTAGGGGGGACAGGGCGGAACTATGGCTACACCTTC. Its protein product is CASSLGGTGRNYGYTF.

The chain combines TRBV6-2 or TRBV6-3 with TRBJ2-7, with 8 bases fitting TRBD2. Unmatched junction bases numbered 6, after V lost 5 bases and J lost 0 bases. The CDR3 totals 15 residues. Germline V gene lookup returns CDR1 MNHEY and CDR2 SVGEGT. DNA for the CDR3: TGTGCCAGCAGTAAGCGGGGGAGTTTCTCCTACGAGCAGTACTTC. This translates into CASSKRGSFSYEQYF.

The rearrangement joins TRBV2 to TRBJ2-2; TRBD2 matches at 7 bases. Germline trimming cut 6 bases from V and 0 bases from J; bases unmatched to any gene: 4. Germline V gives CDR1 SNHLY, CDR2 FYNNEI. The CDR3 covers 15 residues. The CDR3 DNA reads TGTGCCAGCAGCGCTAGCGGACCGAACACCGGGGAGCTGTTTTTT. Amino acids: CASSASGPNTGELFF.

The chain uses TRBV5-1 and TRBJ1-5, with 8 nucleotides matching TRBD1. This CDR3 is 16 amino acids long. Germline CDR1 is SGHRS and CDR2 is YFSETQ. The V gene end was trimmed by 0 bases and the J gene end by 3 bases; junction bases not matched to a gene: 5. The CDR3 bases are TGCGCCAGCAGCTTGGACGGACAGGGACACAATCAGCCCCAGCATTTT. Protein: CASSLDGQGHNQPQHF.

The J gene is TRBJ2-5, the V gene TRBV3-1 (or the pseudogene TRBV3-2), with a tentative D call TRBD2 (5 bases). The CDR3 sequence is 16 residues long. Germline CDR1 reads LGHDT; CDR2 reads YNNKEL (reference sequence). The V gene lost 1 base and the J gene lost 4 bases, with 16 bases spanning the gap. CDR3 in amino acids: CASSQGAPGLGETQYF. The CDR3 DNA reads TGTGCCAGCAGCCAAGGGGCTCCGGGGTTAGGAGAGACCCAGTACTTC.

This chain links TRBV11-2 with TRBJ1-6; the D is unclear. CDR1 is SGHAT and CDR2 is FQNNGV in the germline V gene. The CDR3 runs to 11 residues. V shed 4 bases and J shed 7 bases, with 2 bases lying between them. This chain's CDR3 is CASSSNSPLHF. In nucleotides, the CDR3 is TGTGCCAGCAGCTCAAATTCACCCCTCCACTTT.

In its sample, this clone was seen a few times. This rearrangement joins TRBV19 to TRBJ1-1; possible D gene TRBD1, 5 bases. CDR1 and CDR2 (germline): LNHDA, SQIVND (reference sequence). The V end lost 4 bases, the J end lost 1 base, and 10 bases lay between the germline ends. CDR3 length: 14 residues. CDR3 region: CASSTPQENTEAFF. The CDR3 region has the DNA TGTGCCAGTAGTACACCACAGGAGAACACTGAAGCTTTCTTT.

The rearrangement links TRBV27 to TRBJ2-7; tentative D call: TRBD2 (5 bases). CDR1 and CDR2 (germline): MNHEY, SMNVEV (reference sequence). Deletions cut 2 bases from V and 4 bases from J, with 9 bases between. The CDR3 loop spans 13 amino acids. In DNA, the CDR3 is TGTGCCAGCAGTTTAACGGGGAAGTACGAGCAGTACTTC. Translating it yields CASSLTGKYEQYF.

This clone was seen once. The V gene is TRBV5-1, the J gene TRBJ2-3, with D maybe TRBD1 (5 bases). Germline values: CDR1 SGHRS, CDR2 YFSETQ. The CDR3 contains 16 residues. The germline V and J ends were trimmed by 7 bases and 2 bases, with 20 bases remaining between them. CDR3 amino acids: CASAEWTPRTTDTQYF. The CDR3 bases are TGCGCCAGCGCTGAGTGGACACCGCGAACCACAGATACGCAGTATTTT.

The V and J genes are TRBV7-2 and TRBJ2-5; D is unclear. CDR3 length: 13 amino acids. V dropped 1 base and J dropped 5 bases, with 8 bases sitting between them. CDR1 is SGHTA, CDR2 FQGNSA, per germline. Written as DNA, the CDR3 is TGTGCCAGCAGCTTAGGGGCACGGGAGACCCAGTACTTC. It is translated as CASSLGARETQYF.

This chain links TRBV29-1 with TRBJ1-1, with a possible D match to TRBD1 (6 bases). Between the trimmed V and J ends, which lost 4 bases and 5 bases, there was a span of 14 bases. The length of the CDR3 is 13 residues. Germline values: CDR1 SQVTM, CDR2 ANQGSEA. CDR3 bases: TGCAGCGTTGGGGGGCTTGGGGGTACTGAAGCTTTCTTT. Amino acid sequence: CSVGGLGGTEAFF.

V is TRBV19 and J is TRBJ2-6; 7 bases are shared with TRBD1. Germline V gene lookup returns CDR1 LNHDA and CDR2 SQIVND (reference sequence). V lost 5 bases, J lost 2 bases, and 3 bases stayed unmatched. This CDR3 contains 15 residues. The CDR3 protein is CASSPGTAGANVLTF. CDR3 in DNA: TGTGCCAGTAGTCCAGGGACAGCTGGGGCCAACGTCCTGACTTTC.

For this clone: The sample has other DNA sequences that encode this CDR3 too. The chain couples TRBV11-2 to TRBJ1-2, with D unclear. Trimming stripped 0 bases from V and 2 bases from J, with 13 bases between. From germline, CDR1 is SGHAT and CDR2 FQNNGV. The CDR3 contains 16 residues. CDR3 loop: CASSLDREGPNYGYTF. The CDR3 bases are TGTGCCAGCAGCTTAGATCGGGAAGGGCCCAACTATGGCTACACCTTC.

With respect to this clone: One end of the junction is discordant with germline, which a read error may explain. This chain connects TRBV4-1 to TRBJ2-7; no reliable D call. Germline-derived CDR1 and CDR2 are MGHRA and YSYEKL. The CDR3 has 13 residues. The CDR3 sequence: CASSANPTGPLTF. The CDR3, as DNA: TGCGCCAGCAGCGCTAACCCGACTGGCCCCCTTACATTC.

This sequence joins TRBV5-1 and TRBJ1-6, with 10 bases identical to TRBD1. CDR1 is SGHRS and CDR2 is YFSETQ in the germline V gene. There are 17 residues in the CDR3. V dropped 4 bases and J dropped 0; count of bases not matched to a gene: 4. CDR3 coding DNA: TGCGCCAGCAGCCTAGGACAGGGGGGCTCCTATAATTCACCCCTCCACTTT. Its translation: CASSLGQGGSYNSPLHF.

The rearrangement links TRBV10-3 to TRBJ2-5, with TRBD1 as a possible D gene (5 bases). Per the germline V gene, CDR1 is ENHRY and CDR2 is SYGVKD. Trimming took 3 bases from V and 6 from J, leaving 11 bases between them. The CDR3 is 13 residues long. The CDR3 loop is CAISEVTGQTQYF. CDR3 DNA: TGTGCCATCAGTGAAGTTACAGGTCAGACCCAGTACTTC.

This rearrangement joins TRBV5-6 to TRBJ2-3; 13 bases agree with TRBD2. The V gene end was trimmed by 4 bases and the J gene end by 6 bases; junction bases not matched to a gene: 8. This CDR3 spans 16 amino acids. The germline V gene encodes CDR1 SGHDT and CDR2 YYEEEE. The CDR3 protein is CASSPYGTSGVDTQYF. The CDR3 DNA reads as TGTGCCAGCAGCCCCTACGGGACTAGCGGGGTCGATACGCAGTATTTT.

The rearrangement uses TRBV19 and TRBJ1-5, with D hard to call. With 6 bases removed from V and 9 bases from J, the gap between germline ends came to 12 bases. Germline CDR1 reads LNHDA; CDR2 reads SQIVND (reference sequence). The CDR3 totals 12 residues. Here the CDR3 DNA reads TGTGCCAGTAGGGCCGGGGTCAGGCCCCAGCATTTT. Its translation: CASRAGVRPQHF.

The chain carries TRBV5-1 and TRBJ2-3, with D tentatively TRBD2 (5 bases). Trimming took 4 bases from V and 5 from J, leaving 14 bases between them. The germline gives CDR1 SGHRS, CDR2 YFSETQ. The CDR3 is 14 amino acids. The CDR3 loop is CASSPGMPGDTQYF. The DNA of the CDR3 is TGCGCCAGCAGCCCCGGGATGCCGGGAGATACGCAGTATTTT.

The V call is TRBV9, the J call TRBJ2-7; perhaps TRBD1 as D (6 bases). There are 16 residues in the CDR3. The germline gives CDR1 SGDLS, CDR2 YYNGEE. The germline V and J ends were trimmed by 4 bases and 1 base, with 18 bases remaining between them. CDR3 coding DNA: TGTGCCAGCAGCCCCTGGGGTACAGGGCGATCCTACGAGCAGTACTTC. Encoded protein: CASSPWGTGRSYEQYF.

The chain joins TRBV6-5 to TRBJ1-4, with 9 bases fitting TRBD1. The V and J ends lost 6 bases and 8 bases, in that order; junction bases with no gene match: 7. CDR1 and CDR2 (germline): MNHEY, SVGAGI. CDR3 length: 14 amino acids. CDR3 DNA sequence: TGTGCCAGCAGCGGGGACAGGGAAGGCGAAAAACTGTTTTTT. Protein product: CASSGDREGEKLFF.

V gene TRBV5-4 combines with J gene TRBJ1-1; TRBD1 agrees at 8 bases. The CDR3 has 15 residues. Germline CDR1 reads SGHNT; CDR2 reads YYREEE (reference sequence). V lost 4 bases to trimming and J lost 5 bases; unmatched junction nucleotides: 10. CDR3 in amino acids: CASSDPDRGLTEAFF. In nucleotides, the CDR3 is TGTGCCAGCAGCGACCCAGACAGGGGCTTGACTGAAGCTTTCTTT. Combining the CDR3 with reference TRBV5-4 and TRBJ1-1 gives the whole variable domain ETGVTQSPTHLIKTRGQQVTLRCSSQSGHNTVSWYQQALGQGPQFIFQYYREEENGRGNFPPRFSGLQFPNYSSELNVNALELDDSALYLCASSDPDRGLTEAFFGQGTRLTVV.